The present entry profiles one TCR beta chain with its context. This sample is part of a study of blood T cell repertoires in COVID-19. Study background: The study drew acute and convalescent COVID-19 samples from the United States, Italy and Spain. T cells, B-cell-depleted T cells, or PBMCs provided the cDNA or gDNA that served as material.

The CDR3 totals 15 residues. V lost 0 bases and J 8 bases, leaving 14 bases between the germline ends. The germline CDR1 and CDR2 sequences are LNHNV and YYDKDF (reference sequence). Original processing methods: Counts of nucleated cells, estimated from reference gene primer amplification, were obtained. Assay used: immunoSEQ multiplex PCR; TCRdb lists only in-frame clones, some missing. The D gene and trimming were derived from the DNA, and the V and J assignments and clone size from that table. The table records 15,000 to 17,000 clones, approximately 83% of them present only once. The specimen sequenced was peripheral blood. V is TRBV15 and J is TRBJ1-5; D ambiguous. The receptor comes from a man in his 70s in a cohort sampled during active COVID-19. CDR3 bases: TGTGCCACCAGCAGAGAAGTCCCCAGCGTTAAGCCCCAGCATTTT. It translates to CATSREVPSVKPQHF.